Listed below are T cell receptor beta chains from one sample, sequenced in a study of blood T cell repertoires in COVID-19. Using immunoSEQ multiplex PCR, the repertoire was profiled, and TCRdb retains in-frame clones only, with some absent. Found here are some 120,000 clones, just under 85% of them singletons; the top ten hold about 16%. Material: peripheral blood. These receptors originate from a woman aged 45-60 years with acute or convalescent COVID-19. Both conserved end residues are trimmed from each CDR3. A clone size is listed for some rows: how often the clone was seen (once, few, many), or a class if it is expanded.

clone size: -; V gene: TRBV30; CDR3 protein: AWIPPGGSGNTIY
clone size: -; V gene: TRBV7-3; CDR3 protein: ASSLSRQDSPSTNEKLF
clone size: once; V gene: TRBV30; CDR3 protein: AWSVQLQSPLH
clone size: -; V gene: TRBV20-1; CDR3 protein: SASLLAAYNEQF
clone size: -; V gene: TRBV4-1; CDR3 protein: ASSQTTDTTQY
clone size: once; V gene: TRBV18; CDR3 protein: ASSPRQNTGELF
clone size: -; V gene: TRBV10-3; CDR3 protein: AITGQTFYGYT
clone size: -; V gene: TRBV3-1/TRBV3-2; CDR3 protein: ASSQGLAGGYIQY
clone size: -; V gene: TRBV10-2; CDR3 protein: ASRAGTGGFHSNQPQH
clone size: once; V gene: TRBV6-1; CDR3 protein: ASSEGPGLNTEAF
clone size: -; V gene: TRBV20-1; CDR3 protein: SADTGPEAF
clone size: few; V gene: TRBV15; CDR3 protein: ATSRDRGSNQPQH
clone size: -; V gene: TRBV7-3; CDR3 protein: ASSSQGGTEAF
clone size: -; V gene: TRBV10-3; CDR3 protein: ATSQGKDQPQH
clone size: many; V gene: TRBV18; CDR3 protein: ASSPQPKNTEAF
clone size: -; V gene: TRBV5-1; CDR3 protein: ASSKTSGDNEQF
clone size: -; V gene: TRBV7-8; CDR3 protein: ASSLVGTGGILPTGELF
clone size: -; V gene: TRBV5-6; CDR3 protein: ASSLSAGGFINQPQH
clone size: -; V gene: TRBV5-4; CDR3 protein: ASSLQGNGEKLF
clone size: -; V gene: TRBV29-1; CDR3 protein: SVEQSTGGTEAF
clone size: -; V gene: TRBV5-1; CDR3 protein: ASSRTRDSPLH
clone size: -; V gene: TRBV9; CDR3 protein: ASSVSTMNTEAF
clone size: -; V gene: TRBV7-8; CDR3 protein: ASSLVPPLAGGLISTDTQY
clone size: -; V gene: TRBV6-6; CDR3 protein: ASAQGTNNEQF
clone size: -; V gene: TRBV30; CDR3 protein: AWRRTNTEAF
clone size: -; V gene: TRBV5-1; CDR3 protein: ASSGGQTTTNEKLF
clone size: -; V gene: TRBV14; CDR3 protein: ASSHLTSGGLYNEQF
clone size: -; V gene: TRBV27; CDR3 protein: ASRTGGTEAF
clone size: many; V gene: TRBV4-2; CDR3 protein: ASSQGQGISLNEKLF
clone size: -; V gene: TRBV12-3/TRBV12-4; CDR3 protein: ASSVSTGVEQY
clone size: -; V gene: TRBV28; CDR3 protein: ASSFVGRSNEQF
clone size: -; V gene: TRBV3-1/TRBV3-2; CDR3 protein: ASSQARQGAYSPLH
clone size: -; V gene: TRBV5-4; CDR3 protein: ASSLKAGPGIRSYNEQF
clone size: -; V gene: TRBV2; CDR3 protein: ASSGLAGGGTDTQY
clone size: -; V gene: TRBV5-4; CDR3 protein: ASSPLGGADTQY
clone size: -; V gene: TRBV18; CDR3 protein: ASSPSWGGASDTQY
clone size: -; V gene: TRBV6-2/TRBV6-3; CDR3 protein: ASSYSRSQGRADSPLH
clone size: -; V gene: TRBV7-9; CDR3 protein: ASSPETGTQY
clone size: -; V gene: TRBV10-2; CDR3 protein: ASRNRGRPSGYT
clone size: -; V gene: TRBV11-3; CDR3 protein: ASSLGGSTGELF
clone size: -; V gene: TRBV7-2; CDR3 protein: ASSLVGQTNSPLH
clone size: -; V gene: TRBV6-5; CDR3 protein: ASRTGQGHEQY